Reported below is one TCR beta chain. Its antigen remains undetermined. No clone much larger than this one lies a single base away; base qualities are absent. CDR1 and CDR2 (SEHNR, FQNEAQ) derive from the germline V gene (reference sequence). There are 12 amino acids in the CDR3, from cysteine to phenylalanine inclusive. Here the CDR3 DNA is all that survives: 36 bases in frame from base 1. V loses 2 bases, J loses 4 bases, and the germline ends lie 5 bases apart. Libraries were constructed by PCR. DNA from cultured CD4+ T cells underwent TCR sequencing with the Oncomine TCR Beta short-read assay at the Johns Hopkins FTIC core. The QIAamp micro DNA kit was used to extract genomic DNA from the cultured CD4+ T cells. Oncomine TCR Beta libraries from cultured CD4+ T cells were pooled using unique dual indexes and sequenced on an Illumina iSeq 100. The authors' analysis ran thus. Non-productive sequences were removed, and CDR3s that did not start with C, did not end with F or W, or were shorter than 7 amino acids were discarded. The MANAFEST web application was used to identify antigen-specific clonotypes by comparing peptide-stimulated wells against reference wells and other culture wells. Positive clones required FDR below 0.05, an odds ratio above 5, and productive frequency above 0.1% in at least two of three replicate wells. A clonotype counted as cross-reactive if it showed significant expansion both in the SARS-CoV-2 spike wells and in at least one common cold coronavirus spike condition. Levenshtein distances (stringdist) and unrooted phylogenetic trees (ape) in R version 3.6.1 were used to assess CDR3 homology. Starting from the raw public reads, TCRdb applied fastp trimming at Q25, assembled clones with MiXCR and retained in-frame beta chains. Rows are combined by CDR3 protein, so each entry shows the most common genes and DNA. The V and J calls and clone size come from TCRdb's table, not from the authors' own analysis. This sample gives under 15,000 distinct CDR3 sequences in total; approximately 60% of them show up just once. About 12% of the sample is in the top ten clones.

These data originate in a study of vaccination and CD4 T cells after COVID-19 (dated by TCRdb to between 2022 and 2023). Looking at the study overall: Every convalescent patient had a positive nasal swab PCR test for SARS-CoV-2, with mild disease in about nine patients and severe disease in one. As controls, cultures received a CEFX viral epitope pool (the positive control), an HIV-1 Nef peptide pool (the negative control), or no peptide at all. The time from the second vaccine dose to post-vaccine blood sampling had a median of roughly 79 days and ranged from about 14 to 241 days. The cultures were stimulated with overlapping spike peptide pools from SARS-CoV-2 and from the common cold coronaviruses HCoV-NL63, HCoV-OC43 and HCoV-229E. The convalescent cohort included six males and four females, with two Hispanic individuals, seven Caucasians, two Asians and one multiracial person. Post-COVID blood samples were collected from convalescent patients a median of roughly 100 days after diagnosis, with a range of roughly 30 to 170 days. In 10 COVID-19 convalescent patients and a handful of infection-naive healthy vaccine recipients, the spike-specific CD4+ TCR repertoire before mRNA vaccination was compared with the repertoire after mRNA vaccination. Each participant got two doses of either the Pfizer-BioNTech BNT162b2 vaccine (n=8) or the Moderna mRNA-1273 vaccine (n=2). Results and caveats for the whole study, not just this receptor: Among the post-vaccine SARS-CoV-2-reactive clones in convalescent patients, a median about 87% showed up only after vaccination, which suggests vaccine-specific priming. The median count of SARS-CoV-2-reactive clonotypes went up from 20 to 25 after infection to a few dozen after vaccination, although the change was not significant. Only a relatively small number of convalescent patients were included in the study, and early timepoints following natural infection were not analyzed. Nearly all vaccine-specific clones in convalescent patients (304 of 307) were mono-reactive for SARS-CoV-2 spike rather than cross-reactive with common cold coronaviruses.

This specimen's treatment or condition label, interpreted: approximately nine-day PBMC culture with coronavirus spike peptide pools or control peptides (ViraFEST assay). The ViraFEST assay, used in the study, expanded antigen-specific T cells with peptide pools and then identified the expanded clonotypes through TCR sequencing. The convalescent patients' positive SARS-CoV-2 PCR tests fell between March and December 2020, which was before the Alpha, Beta and Delta variants emerged in the United States. More than 1.5 million PBMCs per well were cultured in IMDM with approximately 5.5% human AB serum and approximately 9.1 IU/ml IL-2, plus 10 ug/ml peptide pools. Half of the culture medium was replaced with fresh IL-2-containing medium on days 3 and 7. CD4+ T cells were isolated after around 9 days of culture through negative selection using the EasySep CD4+ T cell isolation kit. Ficoll-Paque Plus gradient centrifugation was used to isolate PBMCs from whole blood, and the isolated PBMCs were then either used fresh or cryopreserved at -140C. Culture conditions were generally each tested in triplicate wells.

The V and J genes are TRBV7-9 and TRBJ2-5; no D segment can be confidently identified. Sequencing was carried out using CD4+ T cells from blood, cultured in vitro. The clonotype originates from a human donor who had recovered from COVID-19. The CDR3 reads CASSLRSETQYF. The DNA sequence is TGTGCCAGCAGCTTACGGTCAGAGACCCAGTACTTC.